This paragraph reports one T cell receptor (beta chain). Germline V gives CDR1 MNHEY, CDR2 SVGAGI. The CDR3 consists of 15 residues. This specimen belongs to a study of cytomegalovirus exposure and HLA in healthy donors. This PCR relied on a set of 60 Vbeta primers and 13 Jbeta primers. Some clones are missing from TCRdb's copy, which holds only in-frame ones; the method was immunoSEQ multiplex PCR. This sample's clone table lists fewer than 200,000 clones. The V call is TRBV6-5, the J call TRBJ2-5, with 9 bases lining up with TRBD2. The end of the DNA is better explained by TRBJ2-7, so the J call may be wrong. The source is a woman aged 55-70 years in good health and CMV-seronegative. Sequencing was carried out using PBMCs. The CDR3 reads CASSAGGESSYEQYF. CDR3 DNA: TGTGCCAGCAGTGCGGGGGGGGAATCCTCCTACGAGCAGTACTTC.